Presented here are 7 T cell receptor beta chains from one specimen sequenced in a study of identifying expanded T cells in peripheral blood. TCRdb keeps only in-frame clones here, not all; method: immunoSEQ multiplex PCR. The table includes roughly 61,000 clones, approximately 90% detected once. Source material: blood. These receptors were obtained from a person between 18 and 75 years old in good health.

This chain links TRBV2 with TRBJ2-1; D is perhaps TRBD2 (6 bases). The CDR3 length is 15 residues. CDR1 SNHLY and CDR2 FYNNEI come from the germline V gene. Trimming pared 5 bases from V and 9 bases from J, leaving 20 bases between. The CDR3 loop is CASSPPYGTQSEQFF. The CDR3 DNA is TGTGCCAGCAGTCCACCCTACGGGACTCAGAGTGAGCAGTTCTTC.

The CDR3 region is CASSFGGQDTQYF. CDR3 nucleotides: TGCGCCAGCAGCTTTGGGGGGCAGGATACGCAGTATTTT. V usage is TRBV5-1 and J usage is TRBJ2-3; D tentatively reads TRBD1 or TRBD2 (6 bases each). This CDR3 spans 13 amino acids. Trimming left V 2 bases short and J 6 bases short, with 10 bases between. CDR1 is SGHRS, CDR2 YFSETQ, per germline.

The CDR3 spells CASSQVDSRYEQYF. The CDR3 DNA sequence: TGTGCCAGCAGCCAAGTAGACAGCCGTTACGAGCAGTACTTC. The V call is TRBV4-2, the J call TRBJ2-7; D is possibly TRBD1 (5 bases). Trimming took off 1 base at V and 4 bases at J, with 11 bases between the two ends. Looked up from germline, CDR1 is LGHNA and CDR2 is YNFKEQ. The CDR3 is 14 amino acids.

As DNA, the CDR3 is TGTGCTAGTGGTTTAGACAGGGGAACTGAAGCTTTCTTT. It translates to CASGLDRGTEAFF. The chain employs TRBV12-5 and TRBJ1-1, with 8 bases fitting TRBD1. V gave up 3 bases and J gave up 5 bases; unmatched junction bases: 2. The CDR3 extends over 13 amino acids. Looked up from germline, CDR1 is LGHNT and CDR2 is FRNRAP.

The chain joins TRBV28 to TRBJ2-7, with D maybe TRBD1 (5 bases). Per the germline V gene, CDR1 is MDHEN and CDR2 is SYDVKM. The CDR3 covers 14 residues. Trimming removed 7 bases at V and 0 bases at J, with 13 bases between. CDR3 residues: CASTEQGNSYEQYF. As DNA, the CDR3 is TGTGCCAGCACGGAGCAGGGCAACTCCTACGAGCAGTACTTC.

The chain joins TRBV2 to TRBJ1-5, with 7 bases lining up with TRBD1. The V gene's germline CDR1 is SNHLY and CDR2 FYNNEI. V trimming: 4 bases; J trimming: 0 bases; junction bases outside the gene matches: 15. The CDR3 is made up of 19 amino acids. CDR3 residues: CASSVGPGQNLYSNQPQHF. The CDR3 nucleotides read TGTGCCAGCAGTGTGGGACCGGGACAGAACCTCTATAGCAATCAGCCCCAGCATTTT.

V and J are TRBV7-2 and TRBJ1-5, with a possible D match to TRBD1 (5 bases). The V gene's germline CDR1 is SGHTA and CDR2 FQGNSA. This CDR3 contains 17 residues. Trimming left V 1 base short and J 0 bases short, with 13 bases between. This CDR3 is CASSLDPPDSSNQPQHF. The DNA of the CDR3 is TGTGCCAGCAGCTTAGATCCCCCAGACAGTAGCAATCAGCCCCAGCATTTT.